These 22 T cell receptor beta chains share one sample of origin, sequenced in a study of shared clonotypes between healthy human individuals (dated by TCRdb to between 2020 and 2021). Library preparation employed the immunoSEQ multiplex PCR assay. The table was pulled from immuneACCESS by TCRdb, which kept in-frame rearrangements only. Such tables lose some clones; where checked, under half of the loss comes from unresolved V genes, and the rest has no known cause. Counted in this sample were some 1.5 million clones; 96% of them appeared once. Roughly 1.2% of the sample lies in the top ten. The specimen was naive CD4+ T cells sorted from blood. The cell subset or site tag for this specimen amounts to: CD45RA+ positively selected. These TCRs come from a man aged 30 to 39 in good health.

CDR3 nucleotide sequence: TGTGCCAGCAGTTTACGAGGACCTGCGGAGCAGTACTTC. It codes for CASSLRGPAEQYF. V is TRBV28 and J is TRBJ2-7; D is unclear. Germline values: CDR1 MDHEN, CDR2 SYDVKM. Trimming stripped 2 bases from V and 7 bases from J, with 12 bases between. The CDR3 covers 13 residues. The full variable domain, completed using reference TRBV28 and TRBJ2-7, is DVKVTQSSRYLVKRTGEKVFLECVQDMDHENMFWYRQDPGLGLRLIYFSYDVKMKEKGDIPEGYSVSREKKERFSLILESASTNQTSMYLCASSLRGPAEQYFGPGTRLTVT.

This sequence joins TRBV18 and TRBJ2-7; TRBD2 might be the D (5 bases). The V gene lost 3 bases and the J gene lost 5 bases, with 11 bases spanning the gap. Germline V gene data show CDR1 as KGHSH and CDR2 as LQKENI. The CDR3 totals 13 residues. DNA of the CDR3: TGTGCCAGCTCACCCGACGGCGGGCACGAGCAGTACTTC. Protein product: CASSPDGGHEQYF.

The V gene is TRBV10-3, the J gene TRBJ2-2; 9 bases fit TRBD1. J gave up 1 base and V 5 bases, and 5 bases lay outside the gene matches. Germline loops: CDR1 ENHRY, CDR2 SYGVKD. CDR3 length: 16 amino acids. CDR3: CAISSRTGENTGELFF. The DNA of the CDR3 is TGTGCCATCAGTTCCCGGACAGGGGAGAACACCGGGGAGCTGTTTTTT.

The chain joins TRBV15 to TRBJ2-1; 13 bases line up with TRBD2. This CDR3 has 12 amino acids. Trimming cost V 3 bases and J 15 bases; bases outside gene matches: 2. Germline CDR1 and CDR2: LNHNV and YYDKDF (reference sequence). The CDR3 region has the DNA TGTGCCACCAGCAGGGGACTAGCGGGACTGTTCTTC. This translates into CATSRGLAGLFF.

A note on this clone: At one boundary the junction diverges from the germline segment, which might be a read error. The chain carries TRBV4-2 and TRBJ2-1, with D perhaps assigned TRBD1 or TRBD2 (7 bases each). The CDR3 has 18 residues. Germline CDR1 LGHNA, CDR2 YNFKEQ. CDR3 region: CASSQNRGGLGGSVVEIF. CDR3 DNA: TGTGCCAGCAGCCAAAACAGGGGTGGACTTGGCGGGAGCGTCGTGGAAATCTTC.

CDR3 protein: CASRPHAEGGLVKLFF. CDR3 in DNA: TGTGCCAGCAGACCCCACGCGGAAGGGGGCTTAGTAAAACTGTTTTTT. V and J are TRBV28 and TRBJ1-4; TRBD1 matches 7 bases. CDR1 MDHEN and CDR2 SYDVKM come from the germline V gene. This CDR3 region has 16 residues. Trimming removed 6 bases from V and 10 bases from J; junction bases left unmatched: 17.

This rearrangement joins TRBV9 to TRBJ2-7, with 8 bases identical to TRBD2. Trimming at V came to 3 bases and at J to 5 bases, leaving 13 bases not matched to a gene. CDR3 length: 16 amino acids. In germline, CDR1 is SGDLS, CDR2 YYNGEE. The CDR3 DNA sequence: TGTGCCAGCAGCGAAGGGGGTCGGCGGGAGGCCCACGAGCAGTACTTC. Amino acid sequence: CASSEGGRREAHEQYF.

The chain employs TRBV7-2 and TRBJ1-2; no clear D gene. From germline, CDR1 is SGHTA and CDR2 FQGNSA. This CDR3 spans 13 amino acids. V lost 3 bases and J 6 bases, leaving 11 bases between the germline ends. This CDR3 is CASSFGVVDGYTF. CDR3 DNA sequence: TGTGCCAGCAGCTTCGGTGTGGTAGATGGCTACACCTTC.

The chain uses TRBV4-3 and TRBJ2-7; weak D call: TRBD1 (5 bases). This CDR3 is 14 amino acids long. The germline V gene encodes CDR1 LGHNA and CDR2 YSLEER. V shed 1 base and J shed 3 bases, with 10 bases lying between them. Here the CDR3 reads CASSQAWGSYEQYF. The CDR3 bases are TGCGCCAGCAGCCAAGCCTGGGGCAGCTACGAGCAGTACTTC.

The chain joins TRBV28 to TRBJ2-7, with D possibly being TRBD1 (5 bases). Germline V gives CDR1 MDHEN, CDR2 SYDVKM. The CDR3 is 12 amino acids. Trimming shortened V by 10 bases and J by 7 bases, and 17 bases separated the two germline ends. In nucleotides, the CDR3 is TGTGCCACCCAGGGTGGGCGGTGGGAGCAGTACTTC. Protein: CATQGGRWEQYF. The full variable domain, completed using reference TRBV28 and TRBJ2-7, is DVKVTQSSRYLVKRTGEKVFLECVQDMDHENMFWYRQDPGLGLRLIYFSYDVKMKEKGDIPEGYSVSREKKERFSLILESASTNQTSMYLCATQGGRWEQYFGPGTRLTVT.

The chain recombines TRBV20-1 with TRBJ2-1; no reliable D call. The V end lost 3 bases, the J end lost 7 bases, and 7 bases lay between the germline ends. CDR3 length: 11 residues. Germline CDR1 and CDR2: DFQATT and SNEGSKA (reference sequence). Here the CDR3 reads CSASTLNEQFF. The CDR3 region has the DNA TGCAGTGCTAGCACTTTAAATGAGCAGTTCTTC.

This chain connects TRBV5-6 to TRBJ2-1; 9 bases are shared with TRBD1. The CDR3 totals 19 residues. Germline-derived CDR1 and CDR2 are SGHDT and YYEEEE. The V and J ends lost 3 bases and 5 bases, in that order; junction bases with no gene match: 18. The CDR3 sequence is CASSSTIRQGETVDNEQFF. The CDR3 nucleotides read TGTGCCAGCAGCTCCACCATAAGACAGGGGGAAACAGTTGACAATGAGCAGTTCTTC. Supplemented by reference TRBV5-6 and TRBJ2-1, the full variable domain reads DAGVTQSPTHLIKTRGQQVTLRCSPKSGHDTVSWYQQALGQGPQFIFQYYEEEERQRGNFPDRFSGHQFPNYSSELNVNALLLGDSALYLCASSSTIRQGETVDNEQFFGPGTRLTVL.

V is TRBV6-5 and J is TRBJ2-7; 7 bases line up with TRBD1. The CDR3 is 16 amino acids. From germline, CDR1 is MNHEY and CDR2 SVGAGI. J was trimmed by 5 bases and V by 4 bases; bases with no gene match: 14. The CDR3 nucleotides read TGTGCCAGCAGTTTTTTGTTACAGGGGCTTAGCGACGAGCAGTACTTC. It encodes CASSFLLQGLSDEQYF.

This rearrangement joins TRBV5-1 to TRBJ1-1, with D perhaps matching TRBD1 (6 bases). The germline gives CDR1 SGHRS, CDR2 YFSETQ. This CDR3 has 14 residues. The germline V and J ends were trimmed by 6 bases and 5 bases, with 17 bases remaining between them. CDR3 DNA: TGCGCCAGCAAACGCTGGGCAGGGGATACTGAAGCTTTCTTT. Amino acids: CASKRWAGDTEAFF.

Details on this clone: The sample contains more than one DNA sequence encoding this CDR3. V gene TRBV5-1 combines with J gene TRBJ2-2; perhaps TRBD1 as D (5 bases). Trimming removed 2 bases at V and 6 bases at J, with 5 bases between. Germline CDR1 SGHRS, CDR2 YFSETQ. This CDR3 is built from 12 residues. The CDR3 sequence is CASSLGAGELFF. The CDR3 DNA follows: TGCGCCAGCAGCTTAGGGGCCGGGGAGCTGTTTTTT.

The chain is built from TRBV9 and TRBJ1-5; D remains unclear. From germline, CDR1 is SGDLS and CDR2 YYNGEE. V was pared by 5 bases and J by 2 bases, with 11 bases between. CDR3 length equals 14 residues. This chain's CDR3 is CASSARGGNQPQHF. The CDR3 coding sequence is TGTGCCAGCAGTGCCCGCGGCGGCAATCAGCCCCAGCATTTT.

The V call is TRBV18, the J call TRBJ2-2; D call uncertain. Germline CDR1 is KGHSH and CDR2 is LQKENI. This CDR3 is 14 amino acids long. V dropped 2 bases and J dropped 1 base, with 5 bases sitting between them. The CDR3 DNA is TGTGCCAGCTCACCAAATAAGAACACCGGGGAGCTGTTTTTT. Its translation is CASSPNKNTGELFF.

V and J are TRBV4-3 and TRBJ2-3; TRBD2 agrees at 9 bases. Germline-derived CDR1 and CDR2 are LGHNA and YSLEER. CDR3 size: 15 residues. J was trimmed by 4 bases and V by 3 bases; bases with no gene match: 5. The CDR3 nucleotides are TGCGCCAGCAGCCAGAGCGGGAGGATAGCAGATACGCAGTATTTT. Translating it yields CASSQSGRIADTQYF.

The chain combines TRBV14 with TRBJ1-1, with D uncertain. Trimming stripped 0 bases from V and 7 bases from J, with 15 bases between. CDR1 SGHDN and CDR2 FVKESK come from the germline V gene. The CDR3 has 15 residues. The CDR3 sequence is CASSQDFMRLSEAFF. CDR3 sequence (DNA): TGTGCCAGCAGCCAAGATTTTATGAGACTCAGTGAAGCTTTCTTT.

The V gene is TRBV18, the J gene TRBJ1-1; D gene ambiguous. Germline V lookup: CDR1 KGHSH, CDR2 LQKENI. With 3 bases removed from V and 0 bases from J, the gap between germline ends came to 11 bases. The CDR3 runs to 15 residues. CDR3 DNA sequence: TGTGCCAGCTCACCTTCGAACTTCATGAACACTGAAGCTTTCTTT. It specifies CASSPSNFMNTEAFF.

The chain is built from TRBV18 and TRBJ1-5; D remains ambiguous. Trimming pared 8 bases from V and 0 bases from J, leaving 5 bases between. This CDR3 is 12 amino acids long. CDR1 and CDR2 (germline): KGHSH, LQKENI. CDR3 region: CASTDSNQPQHF. In nucleotides, the CDR3 is TGTGCCAGCACGGATAGCAATCAGCCCCAGCATTTT.

The chain links TRBV5-5 to TRBJ2-5, with D possibly matching TRBD1 (6 bases). CDR1 and CDR2 (germline): SGHKS, YYEKEE (reference sequence). There are 15 residues in the CDR3. The ends were cut back, 6 bases at V and 5 bases at J, with 20 bases in the middle. CDR3 in DNA: TGTGCCAGCATGGGGCATACAGGGCGGTCGGAGACCCAGTACTTC. Translation: CASMGHTGRSETQYF.